These T cell receptor beta chains were read from a single sample in a study of blood T cell repertoires in COVID-19. Only in-frame clones appear in the TCRdb table, and some are missing; sequencing was by immunoSEQ multiplex PCR. Among 250,000 or so clones listed, roughly 88% were seen once. The sequenced sample consisted of peripheral blood. The receptor source for this set is a woman aged 25 to 39 with active or convalescent COVID-19. The CDR3 runs from the conserved cysteine through the conserved F or W. A D gene is named only where the DNA matches it firmly. Size is stated for part of the rows, as once, few or many counts, or as a class when the clone is expanded.

j_call	d_call	v_call	clone_size	cdr3_nt	cdr3_aa
TRBJ1-1	TRBD1	TRBV4-1	NA	TGCGCCAGCAGCCAAGATCTGACAGGGGCGAGTGAAGCTTTCTTT	CASSQDLTGASEAFF
TRBJ2-7	NA	TRBV30	NA	TGTGCCTGGAGGGACAGTACCTACGAGCAGTACTTC	CAWRDSTYEQYF
TRBJ2-5	NA	TRBV10-3	NA	TGTGCCATCAGTGACCTCCTCTCAGAGACCCAGTACTTC	CAISDLLSETQYF
TRBJ2-4	NA	TRBV5-3	NA	TGTGCCAGAAGGGAGCGGAATTTGGACATTCAGTACTTC	CARRERNLDIQYF
TRBJ1-4	NA	TRBV5-1	NA	TGCGCCAGCAGCTTGACAGCGGATGCCACAGATGAAAAACTGTTTTTT	CASSLTADATDEKLFF
TRBJ1-6	NA	TRBV27	NA	TGTGCCAGCAGTTTATCAAGGGCGTCTCAGGGATTGCTTGGTTCACCCCTCCACTTT	CASSLSRASQGLLGSPLHF
TRBJ2-3	TRBD2	TRBV6-4	NA	TGTGCCAGCCGGGCGGGGGGGACAGATACGCAGTATTTT	CASRAGGTDTQYF
TRBJ1-6	TRBD1	TRBV9	NA	TGTGCCAGCCACCGGGACAGTAATTCACCCCTCCACTTT	CASHRDSNSPLHF
TRBJ2-5	TRBD2	TRBV28	NA	TGTGCCAGCAGTCCCTCACGACTAGCGGGGGGGCTTCAGGAGACCCAGTACTTC	CASSPSRLAGGLQETQYF
TRBJ1-1	TRBD1	TRBV3-1/TRBV3-2	once	TGTGCCAGCAGCCCCGGACAGGGAGAGACTGAAGCTTTCTTT	CASSPGQGETEAFF
TRBJ1-1	NA	TRBV29-1	once	TGCAGCGCACAATCCCCAGGACAGAGGAACACTGAAGCTTTCTTT	CSAQSPGQRNTEAFF
TRBJ1-5	NA	TRBV7-2	NA	TGTGCCAGCAGCCTTGGACACCTCAATCAGCCCCAGCATTTT	CASSLGHLNQPQHF
TRBJ2-2	NA	TRBV4-3	NA	TGCGCCAGCAGCCCCGGACAGTCCGGGGAGCTGTTTTTT	CASSPGQSGELFF
TRBJ2-7	TRBD1	TRBV27	NA	TGTGCCAGCAGACTAATGACAGGGGCGGACGAGCAGTACTTC	CASRLMTGADEQYF
TRBJ1-1	NA	TRBV13	NA	TGTGCCAGCAGCTTACTACCGAACACTGAAGCTTTCTTT	CASSLLPNTEAFF